Only a few counts were recorded for the clone carrying this T cell receptor (beta chain). The source of the sample is a study of OX40 agonist ivuxolimab in advanced cancers. The repertoire was sequenced with immunoSEQ multiplex PCR; TCRdb's copy has only in-frame clones and lacks some. The table has around 70,000 clones, 85% to 90% seen once. With V trimmed by 6 bases and J by 0 bases, 7 bases remained unmatched. The germline gives CDR1 MNHNS, CDR2 SASEGT. This CDR3 region has 15 residues. This material consisted of CD4+ or CD8+ T cells sorted from blood, taken in a trial of the OX40 agonist ivuxolimab. The chain joins TRBV6-1 to TRBJ2-7, with 8 bases fitting TRBD2. The clonotype comes from an adult with an advanced solid tumor such as melanoma, head and neck, liver or kidney cancer. CDR3 in DNA: TGTGCCAGCAGCTGGCAGAGCGGGGGCTCCTACGAGCAGTACTTC. Translating it yields CASSWQSGGSYEQYF.